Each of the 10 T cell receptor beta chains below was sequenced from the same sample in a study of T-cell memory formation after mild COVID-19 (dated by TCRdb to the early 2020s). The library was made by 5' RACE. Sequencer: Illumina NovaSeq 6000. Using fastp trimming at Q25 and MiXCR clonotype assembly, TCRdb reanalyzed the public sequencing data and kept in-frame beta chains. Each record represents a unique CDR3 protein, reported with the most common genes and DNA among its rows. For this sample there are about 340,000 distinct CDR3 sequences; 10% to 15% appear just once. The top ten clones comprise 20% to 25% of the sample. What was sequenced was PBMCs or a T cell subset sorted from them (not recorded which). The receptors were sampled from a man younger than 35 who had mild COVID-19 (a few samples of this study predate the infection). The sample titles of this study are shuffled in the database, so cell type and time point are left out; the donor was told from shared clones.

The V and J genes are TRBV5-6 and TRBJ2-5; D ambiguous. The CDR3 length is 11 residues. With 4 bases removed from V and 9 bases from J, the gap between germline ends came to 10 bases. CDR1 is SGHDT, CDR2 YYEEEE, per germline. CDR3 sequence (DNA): TGTGCCAGCAGCGACGCTGCGGCCCAGTACTTC. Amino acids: CASSDAAAQYF. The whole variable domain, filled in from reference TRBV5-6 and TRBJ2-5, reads DAGVTQSPTHLIKTRGQQVTLRCSPKSGHDTVSWYQQALGQGPQFIFQYYEEEERQRGNFPDRFSGHQFPNYSSELNVNALLLGDSALYLCASSDAAAQYFGPGTRLLVL.

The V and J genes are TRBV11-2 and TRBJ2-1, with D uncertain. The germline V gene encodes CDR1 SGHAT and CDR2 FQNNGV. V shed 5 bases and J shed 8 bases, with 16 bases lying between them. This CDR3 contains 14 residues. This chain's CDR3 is CASSLLVYAYEQFF. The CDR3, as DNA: TGTGCCAGCAGCCTACTTGTCTATGCATATGAGCAGTTCTTC.

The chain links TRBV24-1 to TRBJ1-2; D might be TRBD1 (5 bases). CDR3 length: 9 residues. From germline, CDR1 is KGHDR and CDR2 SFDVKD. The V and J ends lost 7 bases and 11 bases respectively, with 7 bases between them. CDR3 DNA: TGTGCCACCAGCAGACAGTACACCTTC. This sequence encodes CATSRQYTF.

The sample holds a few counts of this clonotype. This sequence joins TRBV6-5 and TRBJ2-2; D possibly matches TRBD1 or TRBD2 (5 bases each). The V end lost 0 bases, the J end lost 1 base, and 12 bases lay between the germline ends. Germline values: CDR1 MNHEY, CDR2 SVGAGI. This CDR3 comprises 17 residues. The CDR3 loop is CASSYSWSRGNTGELFF. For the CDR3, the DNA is TGTGCCAGCAGTTACTCGTGGTCGAGGGGGAACACCGGGGAGCTGTTTTTT.

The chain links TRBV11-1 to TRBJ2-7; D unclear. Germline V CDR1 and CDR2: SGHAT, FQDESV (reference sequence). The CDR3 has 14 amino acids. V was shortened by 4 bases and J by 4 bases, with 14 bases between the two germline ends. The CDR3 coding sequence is TGTGCCAGCAGCTGGACCCAAGGGCAGTACGAGCAGTACTTC. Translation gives CASSWTQGQYEQYF.

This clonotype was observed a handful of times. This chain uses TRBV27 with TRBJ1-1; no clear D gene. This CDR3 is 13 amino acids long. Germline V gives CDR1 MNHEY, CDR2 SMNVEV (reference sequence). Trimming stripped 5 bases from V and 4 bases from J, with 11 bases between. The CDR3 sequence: CASSESYSTEAFF. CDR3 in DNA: TGTGCCAGCAGTGAATCGTACAGCACTGAAGCTTTCTTT.

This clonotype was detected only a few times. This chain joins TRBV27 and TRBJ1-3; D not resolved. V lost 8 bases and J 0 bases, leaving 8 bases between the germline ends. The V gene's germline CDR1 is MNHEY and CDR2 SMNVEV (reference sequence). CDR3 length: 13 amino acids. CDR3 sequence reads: CASDVRSGNTIYF. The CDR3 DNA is TGTGCCAGCGACGTACGCTCTGGAAACACCATATATTTT.

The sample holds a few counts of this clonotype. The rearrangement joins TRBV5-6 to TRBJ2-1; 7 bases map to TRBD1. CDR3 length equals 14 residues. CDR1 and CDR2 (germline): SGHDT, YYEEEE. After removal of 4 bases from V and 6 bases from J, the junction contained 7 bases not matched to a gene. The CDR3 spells CASSDTGTVNEQFF. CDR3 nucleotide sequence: TGTGCCAGCAGCGATACCGGGACAGTCAATGAGCAGTTCTTC.

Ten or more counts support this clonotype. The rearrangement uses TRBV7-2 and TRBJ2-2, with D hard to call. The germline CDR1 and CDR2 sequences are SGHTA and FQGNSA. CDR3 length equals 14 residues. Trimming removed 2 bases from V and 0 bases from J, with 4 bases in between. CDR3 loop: CASSLPPNTGELFF. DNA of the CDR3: TGTGCCAGCAGCTTACCCCCGAACACCGGGGAGCTGTTTTTT.

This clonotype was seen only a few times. CDR3 coding DNA: TGTGCCAGCAGTCCCGAAGCGACCCATGGCTACACCTTC. It translates to CASSPEATHGYTF. This chain uses TRBV9 with TRBJ1-2; D not certain. Per the germline V gene, CDR1 is SGDLS and CDR2 is YYNGEE. The CDR3 spans 13 residues. The V end was cut by 5 bases, the J end by 6 bases, with 14 bases between. The complete variable domain, with remaining parts taken from reference TRBV9 and TRBJ1-2, reads DSGVTQTPKHLITATGQRVTLRCSPRSGDLSVYWYQQSLDQGLQFLIQYYNGEERAKGNILERFSAQQFPDLHSELNLSSLELGDSALYFCASSPEATHGYTFGSGTRLTVV.